This record covers a single T cell receptor (beta chain). What it binds is unknown. The sample originates from a study of cytomegalovirus exposure and HLA in healthy donors. Study conclusions and caveats: Reports indicate that TCR beta sequences accurately predicted the HLA-A and HLA-B alleles of most subjects.

A multiplex PCR was run with 60 Vbeta primers and 13 Jbeta primers. Sequencing was performed with immunoSEQ multiplex PCR; in TCRdb, only in-frame clones are kept and a portion is missing. Of 85,000 to 100,000 clones listed, 70% to 80% are singletons. J gave up 5 bases and V 5 bases, and 5 bases lay outside the gene matches. CDR1 and CDR2 from the germline V gene are LNHDA and SQIVND (reference sequence). The CDR3 is made up of 14 amino acids. The material sequenced was PBMCs. This chain connects TRBV19 to TRBJ2-1; 8 nucleotides align to TRBD1. The TCR was taken from a male donor in good health and CMV-seropositive. The CDR3, as DNA: TGTGCCAGTAGTCGGGACAGGAGCCACAATGAGCAGTTCTTC. Its translation: CASSRDRSHNEQFF.